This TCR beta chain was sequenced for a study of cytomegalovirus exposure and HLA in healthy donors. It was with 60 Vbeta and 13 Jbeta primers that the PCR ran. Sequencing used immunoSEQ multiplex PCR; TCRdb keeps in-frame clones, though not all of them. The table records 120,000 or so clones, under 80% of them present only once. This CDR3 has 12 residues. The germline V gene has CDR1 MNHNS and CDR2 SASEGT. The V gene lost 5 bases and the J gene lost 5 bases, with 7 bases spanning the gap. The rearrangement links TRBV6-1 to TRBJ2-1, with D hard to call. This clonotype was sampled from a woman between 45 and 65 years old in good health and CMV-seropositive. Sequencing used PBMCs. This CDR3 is CASSTTNNEQFF. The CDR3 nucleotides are TGTGCCAGCAGTACCACAAACAATGAGCAGTTCTTC.